This T cell receptor beta chain was profiled in a study of tumor-infiltrating lymphocytes in oesophageal squamous cell carcinoma. Losses at the gene ends were 7 bases for V and 7 bases for J; bases not matched to a gene: 5. The CDR3 has 15 amino acids. Germline assignment: CDR1 MNHEY and CDR2 SMNVEV (reference sequence). A single record per CDR3 protein comes from TCRdb applying MiXCR to the PCR reads. The table includes about 15,000 distinct CDR3 sequences, around 50% detected once. This clonotype was obtained from a male donor with esophageal squamous cell carcinoma. The chain combines TRBV27 with TRBJ2-1; 15 bases map to TRBD2. Material for sequencing was esophageal tumor tissue. CDR3 sequence: CASKGLAGGGNEQFF. CDR3 DNA: TGTGCCAGCAAGGGACTAGCGGGAGGTGGAAATGAGCAGTTCTTC.